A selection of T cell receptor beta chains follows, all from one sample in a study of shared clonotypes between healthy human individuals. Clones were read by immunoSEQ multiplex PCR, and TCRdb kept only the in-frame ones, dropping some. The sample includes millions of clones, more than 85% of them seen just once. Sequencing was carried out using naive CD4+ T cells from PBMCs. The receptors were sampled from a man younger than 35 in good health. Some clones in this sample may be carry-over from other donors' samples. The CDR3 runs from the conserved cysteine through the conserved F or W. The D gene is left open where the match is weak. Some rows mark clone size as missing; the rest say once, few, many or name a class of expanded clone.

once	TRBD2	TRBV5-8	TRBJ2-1	CASSPTRGTSGYNEQFF	TGTGCCAGCAGCCCCACCCGTGGGACTAGCGGTTACAATGAGCAGTTCTTC
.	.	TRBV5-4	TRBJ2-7	CASSQDPASSSTQYF	TGTGCCAGCAGCCAGGACCCCGCTTCCTCTTCCACTCAGTACTTC
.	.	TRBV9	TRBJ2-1	CASSVAPYVAHEQFF	TGTGCCAGCAGCGTAGCCCCCTACGTCGCCCATGAGCAGTTCTTC
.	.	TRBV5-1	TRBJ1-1	CASSFVGTANTEAFF	TGCGCCAGCAGCTTCGTGGGGACGGCGAACACTGAAGCTTTCTTT
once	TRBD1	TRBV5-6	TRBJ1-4	CASSSRTRDRVKVVGKLFF	TGTGCCAGCAGCTCCCGCACCCGGGACAGGGTTAAAGTGGTCGGAAAACTGTTTTTT
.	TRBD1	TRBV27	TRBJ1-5	CASTPVGQGAPNQPQHF	TGTGCCAGCACTCCCGTGGGACAGGGGGCTCCCAATCAGCCCCAGCATTTT
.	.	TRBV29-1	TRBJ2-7	CSAAGDYGSYEQYF	TGCAGCGCCGCTGGAGACTATGGATCCTACGAGCAGTACTTC
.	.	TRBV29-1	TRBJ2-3	CSVEGTRDDTQYF	TGCAGCGTTGAGGGCACCAGGGACGATACGCAGTATTTT
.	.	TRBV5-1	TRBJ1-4	CASSPVGRGRDEKLFF	TGCGCCAGCAGCCCCGTTGGGCGGGGGAGAGATGAAAAACTGTTTTTT
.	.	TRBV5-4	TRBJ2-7	CASSSTFGPGEQYF	TGTGCCAGCAGCTCAACTTTCGGGCCCGGCGAGCAGTACTTC
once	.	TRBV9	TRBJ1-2	CASSVTDEGLDYGYTF	TGTGCCAGCAGCGTCACAGATGAAGGGTTGGACTATGGCTACACCTTC